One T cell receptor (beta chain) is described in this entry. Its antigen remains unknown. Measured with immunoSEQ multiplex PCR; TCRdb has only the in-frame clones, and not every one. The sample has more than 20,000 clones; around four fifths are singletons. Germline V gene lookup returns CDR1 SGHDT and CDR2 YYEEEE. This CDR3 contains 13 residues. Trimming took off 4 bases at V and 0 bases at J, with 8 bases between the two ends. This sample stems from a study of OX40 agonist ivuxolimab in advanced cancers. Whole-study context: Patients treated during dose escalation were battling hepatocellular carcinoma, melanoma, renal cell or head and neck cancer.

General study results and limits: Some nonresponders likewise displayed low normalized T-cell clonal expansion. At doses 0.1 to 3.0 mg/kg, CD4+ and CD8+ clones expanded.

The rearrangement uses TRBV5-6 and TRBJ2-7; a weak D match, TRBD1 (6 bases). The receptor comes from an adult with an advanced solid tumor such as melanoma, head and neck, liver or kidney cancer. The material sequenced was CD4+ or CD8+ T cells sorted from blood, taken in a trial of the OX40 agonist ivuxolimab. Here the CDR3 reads CASSEQGSYEQYF. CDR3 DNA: TGTGCCAGCAGCGAACAGGGCTCCTACGAGCAGTACTTC.